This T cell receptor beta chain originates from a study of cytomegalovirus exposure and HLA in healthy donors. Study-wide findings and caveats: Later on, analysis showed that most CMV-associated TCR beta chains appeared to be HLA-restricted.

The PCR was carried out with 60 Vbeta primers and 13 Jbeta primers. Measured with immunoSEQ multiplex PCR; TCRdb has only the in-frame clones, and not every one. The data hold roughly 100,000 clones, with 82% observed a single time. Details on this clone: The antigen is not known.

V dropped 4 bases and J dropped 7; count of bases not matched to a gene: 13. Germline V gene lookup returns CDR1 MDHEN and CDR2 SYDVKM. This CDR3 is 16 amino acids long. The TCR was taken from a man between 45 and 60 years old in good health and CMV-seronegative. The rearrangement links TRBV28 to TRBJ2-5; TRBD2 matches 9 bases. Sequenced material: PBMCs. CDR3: CASSSPRREGGRTQYF. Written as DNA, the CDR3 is TGTGCCAGCAGTTCCCCGAGGCGGGAGGGCGGGAGGACCCAGTACTTC.